This T cell receptor beta chain was retrieved from a study of brain T cells in children with intractable seizures. The protocol was immunoSEQ multiplex PCR, while the TCRdb copy is restricted to in-frame clones and leaves out a portion. The sample carries 78,000 or so clones, around 91% recorded once. Study outcomes and limitations: Pre- and post-surgery blood differed in depth, so pre-surgery absences may be undersampling. HCMV serostatus was not known, and viral specificity came from CDR3 similarity only.

The CDR3 length is 13 residues. The germline V gene has CDR1 SGHRS and CDR2 YFSETQ. V was pared by 3 bases and J by 1 base, with 7 bases between. Patients received at least one anti-epileptic drug before surgery. About this clone: Its antigen is undetermined.

This clonotype was obtained from a girl aged 2 to 9 with Rasmussen encephalitis and intractable seizures. Here the sequenced sample was peripheral blood, taken at surgery. The V gene is TRBV5-1, the J gene TRBJ1-1, with D tentatively TRBD1 (5 bases). In DNA, the CDR3 is TGCGCCAGCAGCTGGGGGGAGAACACTGAAGCTTTCTTT. Its protein product is CASSWGENTEAFF.